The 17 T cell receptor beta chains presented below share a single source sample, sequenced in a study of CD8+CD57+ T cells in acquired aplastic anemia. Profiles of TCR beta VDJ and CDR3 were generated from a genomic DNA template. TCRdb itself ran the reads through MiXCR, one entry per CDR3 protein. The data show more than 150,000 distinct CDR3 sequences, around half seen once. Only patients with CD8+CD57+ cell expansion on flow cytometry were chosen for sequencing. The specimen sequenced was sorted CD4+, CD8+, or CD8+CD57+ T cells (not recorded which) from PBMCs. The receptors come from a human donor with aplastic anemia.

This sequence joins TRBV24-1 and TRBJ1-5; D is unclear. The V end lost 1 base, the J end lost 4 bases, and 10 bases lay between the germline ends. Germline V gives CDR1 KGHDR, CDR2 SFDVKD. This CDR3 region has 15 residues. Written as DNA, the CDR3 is TGTGCCACCAGTGATTTTTCAGGCACTAATCAGCCCCAGCATTTT. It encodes CATSDFSGTNQPQHF.

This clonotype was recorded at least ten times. Here the CDR3 reads CSANFRGRGPSDTQYF. CDR3 nucleotide sequence: TGCAGTGCTAACTTCAGGGGGCGGGGTCCCTCAGATACGCAGTATTTT. The genes are TRBV20-1 and TRBJ2-3; the match to TRBD1 covers 8 bases. The CDR3 contains 16 residues. V lost 4 bases to trimming and J lost 4 bases; unmatched junction nucleotides: 13. In germline, CDR1 is DFQATT, CDR2 SNEGSKA (reference sequence).

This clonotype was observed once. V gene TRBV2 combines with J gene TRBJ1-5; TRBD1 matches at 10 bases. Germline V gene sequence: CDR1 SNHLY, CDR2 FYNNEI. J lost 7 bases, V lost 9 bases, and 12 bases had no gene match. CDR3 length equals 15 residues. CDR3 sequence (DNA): TGTGCCAGTGGGGACAGGGGCGGGCGGTGGCAGCCCCAGCATTTT. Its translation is CASGDRGGRWQPQHF.

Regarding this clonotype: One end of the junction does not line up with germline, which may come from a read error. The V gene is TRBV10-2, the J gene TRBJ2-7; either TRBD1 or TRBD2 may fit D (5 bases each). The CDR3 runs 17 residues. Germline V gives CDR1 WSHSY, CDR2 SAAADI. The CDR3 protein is CASSLGTGTPGSYGQYF. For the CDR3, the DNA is TGCGCCAGCAGCTTGGGTACCGGGACCCCAGGCTCCTACGGGCAGTACTTC.

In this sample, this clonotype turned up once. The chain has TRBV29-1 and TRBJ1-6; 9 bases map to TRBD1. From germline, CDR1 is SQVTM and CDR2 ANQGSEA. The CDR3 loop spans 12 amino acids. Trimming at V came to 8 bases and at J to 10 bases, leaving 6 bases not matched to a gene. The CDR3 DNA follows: TGCAGCTTGGACAGGGGTGACTCACCCCTCCACTTT. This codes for CSLDRGDSPLHF.

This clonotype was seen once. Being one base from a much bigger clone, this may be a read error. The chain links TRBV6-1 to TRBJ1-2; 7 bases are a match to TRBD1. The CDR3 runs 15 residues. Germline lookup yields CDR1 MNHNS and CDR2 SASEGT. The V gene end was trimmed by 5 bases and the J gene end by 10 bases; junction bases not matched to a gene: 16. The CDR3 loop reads CASSPSPGTDLYYTF. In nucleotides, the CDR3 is TGTGCCAGCAGTCCCAGCCCCGGGACAGACCTTTACTACACCTTC.

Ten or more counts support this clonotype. The CDR3 sequence is CASSLDGGQDTEAFF. In nucleotides, the CDR3 is TGTGCCAGCAGCTTAGATGGGGGGCAGGACACTGAAGCTTTCTTT. This chain uses TRBV7-9 with TRBJ1-1; D might be TRBD1 (6 bases). Germline V CDR1 and CDR2: SEHNR, FQNEAQ (reference sequence). The V and J ends lost 1 base and 3 bases respectively, with 12 bases between them. The CDR3 is 15 amino acids.

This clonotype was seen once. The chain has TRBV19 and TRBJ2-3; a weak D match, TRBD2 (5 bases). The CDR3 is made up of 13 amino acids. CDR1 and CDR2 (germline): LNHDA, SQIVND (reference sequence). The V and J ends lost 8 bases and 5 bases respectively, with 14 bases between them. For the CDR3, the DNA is TGTGCCAGTGGTCCGCGTCGGGGAGATACGCAGTATTTT. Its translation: CASGPRRGDTQYF.

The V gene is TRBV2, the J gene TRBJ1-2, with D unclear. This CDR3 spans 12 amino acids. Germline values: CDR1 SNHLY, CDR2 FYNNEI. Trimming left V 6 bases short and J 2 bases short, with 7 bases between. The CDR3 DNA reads TGTGCCAGCAGGGACGAAAACTATGGCTACACCTTC. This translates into CASRDENYGYTF.

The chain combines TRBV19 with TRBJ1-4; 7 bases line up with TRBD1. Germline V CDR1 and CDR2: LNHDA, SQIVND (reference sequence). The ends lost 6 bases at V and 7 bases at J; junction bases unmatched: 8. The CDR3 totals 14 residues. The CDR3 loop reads CASSTGDHAEKLFF. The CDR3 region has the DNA TGTGCCAGTAGCACAGGGGACCACGCTGAAAAACTGTTTTTT.

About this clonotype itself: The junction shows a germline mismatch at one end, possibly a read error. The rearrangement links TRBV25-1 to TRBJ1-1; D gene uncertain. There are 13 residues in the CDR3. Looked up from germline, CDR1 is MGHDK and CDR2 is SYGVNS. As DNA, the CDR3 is TGTGCCAGCAGTGCTAGACGGAACGCTGAAGCTTTCTTT. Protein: CASSARRNAEAFF. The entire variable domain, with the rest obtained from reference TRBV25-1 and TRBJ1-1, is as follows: EADIYQTPRYLVIGTGKKITLECSQTMGHDKMYWYQQDPGMELHLIHYSYGVNSTEKGDLSSESTVSRIRTEHFPLTLESARPSHTSQYLCASSARRNAEAFFGQGTRLTVV.

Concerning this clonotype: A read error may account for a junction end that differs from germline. The CDR3 DNA reads as TGTGCCAGCAGCGTAGAGGGAAACCCGCGCACAGATGCGCAGTATTTT. It translates to CASSVEGNPRTDAQYF. The chain joins TRBV9 to TRBJ2-3; D is ambiguous. The germline V gene has CDR1 SGDLS and CDR2 YYNGEE. This CDR3 spans 16 amino acids.

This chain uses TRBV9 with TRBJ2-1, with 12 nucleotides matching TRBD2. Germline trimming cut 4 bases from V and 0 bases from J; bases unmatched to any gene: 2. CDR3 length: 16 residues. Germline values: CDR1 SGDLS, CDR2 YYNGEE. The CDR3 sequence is CASSKTSGSSYNEQFF. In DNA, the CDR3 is TGTGCCAGCAGCAAGACTAGCGGGAGCTCCTACAATGAGCAGTTCTTC.

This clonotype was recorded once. CDR3 amino acids: CASSLTGSLEQYF. The CDR3 DNA sequence: TGTGCCAGCAGCTTAACAGGGTCTCTCGAGCAGTACTTC. The chain recombines TRBV7-9 with TRBJ2-7; TRBD1 might be the D (6 bases). The germline V gene encodes CDR1 SEHNR and CDR2 FQNEAQ (reference sequence). CDR3 length: 13 amino acids. The V end lost 2 bases, the J end lost 6 bases, and 11 bases lay between the germline ends.

For the CDR3, the DNA is TGCGCCAGCAGCTTGGGACTAGCGGGAGTTAACGAGCAGTACTTC. Protein: CASSLGLAGVNEQYF. This chain links TRBV5-1 with TRBJ2-7; 12 nucleotides match TRBD2. After removal of 0 bases from V and 5 bases from J, the junction contained 3 bases not matched to a gene. Germline CDR1 is SGHRS and CDR2 is YFSETQ. The CDR3 sequence is 15 residues long. Supplemented by reference TRBV5-1 and TRBJ2-7, the full variable domain reads KAGVTQTPRYLIKTRGQQVTLSCSPISGHRSVSWYQQTPGQGLQFLFEYFSETQRNKGNFPGRFSGRQFSNSRSEMNVSTLELGDSALYLCASSLGLAGVNEQYFGPGTRLTVT.

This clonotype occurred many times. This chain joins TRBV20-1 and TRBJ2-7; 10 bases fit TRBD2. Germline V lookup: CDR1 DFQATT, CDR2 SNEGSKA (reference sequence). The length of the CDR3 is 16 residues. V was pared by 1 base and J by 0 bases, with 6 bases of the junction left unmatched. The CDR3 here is CSARVPLAGASYEQYF. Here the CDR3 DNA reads TGCAGTGCTAGAGTCCCCCTAGCGGGAGCCTCCTACGAGCAGTACTTC.

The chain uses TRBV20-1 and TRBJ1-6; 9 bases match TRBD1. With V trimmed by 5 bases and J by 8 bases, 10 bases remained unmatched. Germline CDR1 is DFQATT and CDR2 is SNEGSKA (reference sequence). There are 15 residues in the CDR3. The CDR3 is CSAGLEQGAYSPLHF. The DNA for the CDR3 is TGCAGTGCTGGGTTGGAACAGGGGGCTTATTCACCCCTCCACTTT.